The 28 T cell receptor beta chains in this list originate from one sample, sequenced in a study of a mutant IDH1 vaccine in newly diagnosed glioma (TCRdb year 2021). The meaning of the sample's time point label: baseline, week 1 (first vaccination visit). The sample's treatment or condition label is to be understood as: pre-vaccination baseline after standard-of-care therapy. The library relied on the immunoSEQ multiplex PCR assay. As stored in TCRdb, this immuneACCESS dataset retains in-frame rearrangements with V and J assigned. A fraction of the clones does not appear; measured against another copy, unresolved V genes explain less than half of the discrepancy, and the remainder lacks a known reason. The sample table lists about 34,000 clones, about 80% of them with a count of one. Jointly, the top ten make up roughly 8.9% of the sample. Sequenced here: peripheral blood mononuclear cells (PBMCs), sampled from a glioma patient treated with radiotherapy, temozolomide or both. The receptors stem from a man over 45 with glioma. Some clones in this sample may be carry-over from other donors' samples.

The gene calls are TRBV5-6 and TRBJ1-4; D unresolved. Per germline, CDR1 SGHDT and CDR2 YYEEEE. The CDR3 spans 15 residues. Trimming left V 4 bases short and J 2 bases short, with 12 bases between. CDR3 coding DNA: TGTGCCAGCAGCCGAGGGAGCCCCACTAATGAAAAACTGTTTTTT. Residues: CASSRGSPTNEKLFF.

The CDR3 DNA reads as TGTGCCAGCAGCGAATCGTGGGAGGGCAATGAGCAGTTCTTC. It encodes CASSESWEGNEQFF. The genes are TRBV6-1 and TRBJ2-1; 7 positions agree with TRBD2. Per germline, CDR1 MNHNS and CDR2 SASEGT. This CDR3 comprises 14 residues. The V gene end was trimmed by 6 bases and the J gene end by 6 bases; junction bases not matched to a gene: 8.

This chain connects TRBV30 to TRBJ2-2, with 7 bases lining up with TRBD1. The CDR3 has 15 residues. The J segment lost 4 bases and the V segment lost 4 bases, leaving 9 bases of the junction unmatched. From germline, CDR1 is GTSNPN and CDR2 SVGIG (reference sequence). CDR3 amino acids: CAWTQGSMVTGELFF. The CDR3 DNA reads TGTGCCTGGACACAGGGGTCTATGGTCACCGGGGAGCTGTTTTTT.

J is TRBJ1-2 and V is TRBV6-7; TRBD1 might be the D (5 bases). TRBV6-7 is an ORF for which the function is uncertain. Trimming cost V 2 bases and J 5 bases, with 18 bases left between them. CDR3 length equals 16 residues. CDR3 region: CASSYPQGRGPYGYTF. DNA for the CDR3: TGTGCCAGCAGTTACCCCCAGGGAAGGGGCCCTTATGGCTACACCTTC.

This clone was seen only a few times. The chain has TRBV19 and TRBJ1-3, with a tentative D call TRBD1 (5 bases). Germline V CDR1 and CDR2: LNHDA, SQIVND (reference sequence). The CDR3 contains 14 residues. The V and J ends lost 4 bases and 4 bases respectively, with 11 bases between them. The CDR3 nucleotides are TGTGCCAGTAGTACCGGGGACTACGGAAACACCATATATTTT. Translating it yields CASSTGDYGNTIYF.

On this clone: Mismatch with germline at one junction end may stem from a read error. The V gene is TRBV7-9, the J gene TRBJ1-2; D is uncertain. CDR1 and CDR2 (germline): SEHNR, FQNEAQ (reference sequence). This CDR3 has 11 amino acids. DNA of the CDR3: TGTGCCAGCAGCCCCCATTCTCTGGAGAACTTC. Translation gives CASSPHSLENF.

This chain links TRBV9 with TRBJ1-4; perhaps TRBD1 as D (6 bases). This CDR3 has 14 amino acids. The germline V and J ends were trimmed by 3 bases and 10 bases, with 16 bases remaining between them. The V gene's germline CDR1 is SGDLS and CDR2 YYNGEE. CDR3: CASSASGVEGKLFF. The CDR3 nucleotides read TGTGCCAGCAGCGCGTCAGGGGTGGAGGGAAAACTGTTTTTT.

Remarks on this clone: A read error may account for a junction end that differs from germline. The chain joins TRBV4-3 to TRBJ2-7; no reliable D call. The CDR3 extends over 13 amino acids. Germline CDR1 and CDR2: LGHNA and YSLEER. CDR3 region: CASSQGTLLEQYF. CDR3 nucleotides: TGCGCCAGCAGTCAAGGAACGTTGCTCGAGCAGTACTTC.

A remark on this clone: This sample also contains other DNA sequences that code for the same CDR3. The chain uses TRBV4-1 and TRBJ2-2; D is undetermined. Trimming left V 1 base short and J 0 bases short, with 6 bases between. The CDR3 loop spans 15 amino acids. The V gene's germline CDR1 is MGHRA and CDR2 YSYEKL. The CDR3 nucleotides are TGCGCCAGCAGCCAAGGTTTGGCGAACACCGGGGAGCTGTTTTTT. This codes for CASSQGLANTGELFF.

This clone was seen only a few times. V is TRBV4-1 and J is TRBJ1-5; perhaps TRBD1 as D (5 bases). Between the trimmed V and J ends, which lost 0 bases and 1 base, there was a span of 16 bases. The CDR3 is made up of 18 amino acids. CDR1 and CDR2 from the germline V gene are MGHRA and YSYEKL. CDR3 nucleotides: TGCGCCAGCAGCCAAGATCACAGGTTGGCAGTAAGCAATCAGCCCCAGCATTTT. It is translated as CASSQDHRLAVSNQPQHF.

The V and J genes are TRBV2 and TRBJ2-3, with D uncertain. This CDR3 spans 16 amino acids. CDR1 and CDR2 (germline): SNHLY, FYNNEI. The ends were cut back, 1 base at V and 0 bases at J, with 11 bases in the middle. This CDR3 is CASSEEWLTSTDTQYF. The CDR3 DNA sequence: TGTGCCAGCAGTGAAGAGTGGTTAACTAGCACAGATACGCAGTATTTT.

This clone appeared a single time. This sequence joins TRBV5-1 and TRBJ2-3; TRBD1 aligns across 7 bases. With 3 bases clipped from V and 3 bases from J, the junction kept 10 bases outside the gene matches. This CDR3 is built from 16 residues. Germline values: CDR1 SGHRS, CDR2 YFSETQ. The CDR3 DNA reads TGCGCCAGCAGCTCTGACGACAGGGCAGGGACAGATACGCAGTATTTT. This codes for CASSSDDRAGTDTQYF. The variable domain in full, with the rest retrieved from reference TRBV5-1 and TRBJ2-3, is KAGVTQTPRYLIKTRGQQVTLSCSPISGHRSVSWYQQTPGQGLQFLFEYFSETQRNKGNFPGRFSGRQFSNSRSEMNVSTLELGDSALYLCASSSDDRAGTDTQYFGPGTRLTVL.

The gene calls are TRBV27 and TRBJ2-7; 9 nucleotides line up with TRBD1. Germline CDR1 MNHEY, CDR2 SMNVEV (reference sequence). The ends lost 9 bases at V and 6 bases at J; junction bases unmatched: 12. The CDR3 runs 14 residues. The CDR3 sequence is CASGDRESGGEQYF. DNA for the CDR3: TGTGCCAGTGGGGACAGGGAGTCCGGAGGCGAGCAGTACTTC.

This clone occurred a few times. This rearrangement joins TRBV6-5 to TRBJ1-1, with TRBD1 matching over 9 bases. V was clipped by 5 bases and J by 9 bases; unmatched bases: 1. From germline, CDR1 is MNHEY and CDR2 SVGAGI. CDR3 length equals 11 residues. The DNA of the CDR3 is TGTGCCAGCAGTGGGACAGGGAAAGCTTTCTTT. Translated, it gives CASSGTGKAFF.

J is TRBJ2-2 and V is TRBV11-2, with no clear D. V gave up 2 bases and J gave up 3 bases, with 4 bases separating them. CDR1 and CDR2 from the germline V gene are SGHAT and FQNNGV. CDR3 length equals 13 residues. The CDR3 region has the DNA TGTGCCAGCAGCTTACCTGACACCGGGGAGCTGTTTTTT. This gives the protein CASSLPDTGELFF.

V is TRBV5-1 and J is TRBJ2-7; D is uncertain. V was pared by 2 bases and J by 4 bases, with 10 bases between. The germline gives CDR1 SGHRS, CDR2 YFSETQ. CDR3 length equals 13 residues. The CDR3, as DNA: TGCGCCAGCAGCTTCGGGCAGACTTACGAGCAGTACTTC. Translating it yields CASSFGQTYEQYF.

In this sample, this clone turned up once. The chain combines TRBV19 with TRBJ1-4; perhaps TRBD1 as D (5 bases). The CDR3 runs 14 residues. Trimming took off 7 bases at V and 4 bases at J, with 13 bases between the two ends. Germline CDR1 reads LNHDA; CDR2 reads SQIVND (reference sequence). In DNA form, the CDR3 reads TGTGCCAGTACCATGGGGGGGTATAATGAAAAACTGTTTTTT. It is translated as CASTMGGYNEKLFF.

The chain combines TRBV4-3 with TRBJ2-6; D remains unclear. Trimming took off 0 bases at V and 0 bases at J, with 6 bases between the two ends. The CDR3 has 16 residues. Germline CDR1 and CDR2: LGHNA and YSLEER. The CDR3 region is CASSQDRSSGANVLTF. CDR3 DNA sequence: TGCGCCAGCAGCCAAGACCGATCCTCTGGGGCCAACGTCCTGACTTTC.

The chain uses TRBV10-3 and TRBJ1-4; 7 bases are a match to TRBD1. CDR1 ENHRY and CDR2 SYGVKD come from the germline V gene. Unmatched junction bases numbered 2, after V lost 2 bases and J lost 2 bases. There are 15 residues in the CDR3. The CDR3 DNA is TGTGCCATCAGTGAGCAGACAGGGACTAATGAAAAACTGTTTTTT. Residues: CAISEQTGTNEKLFF.

The gene calls are TRBV6-4 and TRBJ2-7; no definite D call. The CDR3 runs 13 residues. CDR1 and CDR2 from the germline V gene are MRHNA and SNTAGT. V was trimmed by 11 bases and J by 5 bases, leaving 19 bases between them. DNA of the CDR3: TGTGCCGGCCCGCGAAAGCTCCTAGACGAGCAGTACTTC. Translating gives CAGPRKLLDEQYF.

The rearrangement joins TRBV11-2 to TRBJ2-1; 12 bases align to TRBD2. Germline-derived CDR1 and CDR2 are SGHAT and FQNNGV. This CDR3 has 16 residues. V was clipped by 4 bases and J by 5 bases; unmatched bases: 6. The CDR3 spells CASSSARLAGDNEQFF. CDR3 DNA: TGTGCCAGCAGCTCCGCGCGACTAGCGGGAGACAATGAGCAGTTCTTC.

The chain has TRBV5-4 and TRBJ1-4, with TRBD1 matching over 7 bases. Germline CDR1 reads SGHNT; CDR2 reads YYREEE (reference sequence). The CDR3 has 15 residues. J was trimmed by 5 bases and V by 4 bases; bases with no gene match: 8. CDR3 coding DNA: TGTGCCAGCAGCCGCCGGGCAGGGGGAAATGAAAAACTGTTTTTT. This gives the protein CASSRRAGGNEKLFF.

The chain joins TRBV18 to TRBJ2-3, with D unclear. There are 15 residues in the CDR3. Trimming took 0 bases from V and 7 from J, leaving 14 bases between them. Germline V gene sequence: CDR1 KGHSH, CDR2 LQKENI. The CDR3 region has the DNA TGTGCCAGCTCACCACCAGGACCCACCGCCAATACGCAGTATTTT. Its translation is CASSPPGPTANTQYF.

V gene TRBV5-1 combines with J gene TRBJ1-4, with a possible D match to TRBD1 (5 bases). Germline CDR1 SGHRS, CDR2 YFSETQ. Trimming left V 0 bases short and J 2 bases short, with 5 bases between. This CDR3 is built from 14 residues. DNA of the CDR3: TGCGCCAGCAGCTTGGGGGACACTAATGAAAAACTGTTTTTT. Translated: CASSLGDTNEKLFF.

The chain joins TRBV11-2 to TRBJ1-5, with D possibly matching TRBD1 (5 bases). Trimming took off 5 bases at V and 1 base at J, with 12 bases between the two ends. The germline gives CDR1 SGHAT, CDR2 FQNNGV. The CDR3 runs 15 residues. The CDR3 region has the DNA TGTGCCAGCAGCCGGGACGGAGAAAGCAATCAGCCCCAGCATTTT. Its translation: CASSRDGESNQPQHF.

J is TRBJ1-1 and V is TRBV5-1, with TRBD1 as a possible D gene (5 bases). The CDR3 has 15 residues. Trimming left V 4 bases short and J 1 base short, with 14 bases between. Germline CDR1 and CDR2: SGHRS and YFSETQ. Here the CDR3 reads CASSPRTRGNTEAFF. CDR3 bases: TGCGCCAGCAGCCCCCGGACAAGGGGGAACACTGAAGCTTTCTTT.

The rearrangement joins TRBV6-5 to TRBJ2-5; 12 bases match TRBD2. The CDR3 is 14 amino acids. The trim removed 6 bases at V and 4 bases at J, leaving 3 bases unmatched. Germline V gene sequence: CDR1 MNHEY, CDR2 SVGAGI. The CDR3 protein is CASRLAGGGETQYF. Written as DNA, the CDR3 is TGTGCCAGCAGACTAGCGGGAGGAGGAGAGACCCAGTACTTC.

The chain has TRBV6-1 and TRBJ1-2; a weak D match, TRBD1 (6 bases). Looked up from germline, CDR1 is MNHNS and CDR2 is SASEGT. The CDR3 spans 15 residues. The germline V and J ends were trimmed by 6 bases and 8 bases, with 22 bases remaining between them. CDR3 coding DNA: TGTGCCAGCAGCGAGGTGGGGGGGCCGCGAGGGGGCTACACCTTC. Translated: CASSEVGGPRGGYTF.